The clone carrying this T cell receptor beta chain has only a few counts. This sample is part of a study of regulatory T cells in long-lasting Graves disease. Time point described: newly diagnosed GD, antithyroid drugs for less than 3 months. Making the TCR library involved RNA that had been extracted from PBMCs. Diagnosing Graves' disease relied on the American Thyroid Association guidelines. Recruitment took place at an endocrinology department in Xi'an, China. Arm-PCR with iRepertoire HTBI primers amplified the CDR3 regions for these TCR beta libraries. Via MiXCR, TCRdb re-called the multiplex PCR reads, giving one row per CDR3 protein. The table has over 300,000 distinct CDR3 sequences, around a sixth seen once. The germline V and J ends were trimmed by 7 bases and 1 base, with 13 bases remaining between them. Germline V CDR1 and CDR2: LNHDA, SQIVND (reference sequence). The CDR3 is 14 residues long.

The sample was peripheral blood mononuclear cells (PBMCs), taken at new diagnosis, from a patient treated with antithyroid drugs. The clonotype originates from a female donor with Graves disease. The chain has TRBV19 and TRBJ1-1; D remains ambiguous. Here the CDR3 reads CASKGTAANTEAFF. CDR3 bases: TGTGCCAGTAAGGGCACCGCGGCGAACACTGAAGCTTTCTTT. The full variable domain, with the rest looked up from reference TRBV19 and TRBJ1-1, is DGGITQSPKYLFRKEGQNVTLSCEQNLNHDAMYWYRQDPGQGLRLIYYSQIVNDFQKGDIAEGYSVSREKKESFPLTVTSAQKNPTAFYLCASKGTAANTEAFFGQGTRLTVV.